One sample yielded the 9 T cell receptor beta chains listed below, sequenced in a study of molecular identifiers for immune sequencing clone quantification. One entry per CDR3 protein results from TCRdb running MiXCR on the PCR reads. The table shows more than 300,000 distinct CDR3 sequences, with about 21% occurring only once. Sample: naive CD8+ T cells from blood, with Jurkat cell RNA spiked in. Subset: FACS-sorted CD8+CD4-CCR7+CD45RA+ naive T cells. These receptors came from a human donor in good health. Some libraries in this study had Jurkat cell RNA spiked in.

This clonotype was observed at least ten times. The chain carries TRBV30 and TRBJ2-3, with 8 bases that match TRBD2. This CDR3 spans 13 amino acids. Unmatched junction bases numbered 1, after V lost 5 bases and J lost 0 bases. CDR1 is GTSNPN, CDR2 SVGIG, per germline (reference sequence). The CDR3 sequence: CAWERGSTDTQYF. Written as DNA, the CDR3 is TGTGCCTGGGAGCGGGGGAGCACAGATACGCAGTATTTT.

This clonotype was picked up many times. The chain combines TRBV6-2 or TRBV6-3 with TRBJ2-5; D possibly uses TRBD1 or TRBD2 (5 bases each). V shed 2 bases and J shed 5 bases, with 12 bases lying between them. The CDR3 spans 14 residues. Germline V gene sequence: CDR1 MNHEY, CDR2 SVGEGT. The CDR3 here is CASSYKVGEETQYF. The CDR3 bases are TGTGCCAGCAGTTACAAAGTGGGGGAGGAGACCCAGTACTTC.

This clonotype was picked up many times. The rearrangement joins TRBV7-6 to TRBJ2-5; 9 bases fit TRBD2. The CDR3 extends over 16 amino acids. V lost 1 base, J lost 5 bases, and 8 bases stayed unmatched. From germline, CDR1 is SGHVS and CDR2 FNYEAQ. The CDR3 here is CASSLESGGMEETQYF. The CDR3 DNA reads TGTGCCAGCAGCTTAGAGAGCGGGGGGATGGAGGAGACCCAGTACTTC.

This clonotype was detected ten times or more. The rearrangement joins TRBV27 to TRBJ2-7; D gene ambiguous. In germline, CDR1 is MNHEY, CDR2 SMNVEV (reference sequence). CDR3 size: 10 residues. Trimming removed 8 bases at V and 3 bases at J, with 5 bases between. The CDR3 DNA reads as TGTGCCAGCGGTTACTACGAGCAGTACTTC. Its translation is CASGYYEQYF.

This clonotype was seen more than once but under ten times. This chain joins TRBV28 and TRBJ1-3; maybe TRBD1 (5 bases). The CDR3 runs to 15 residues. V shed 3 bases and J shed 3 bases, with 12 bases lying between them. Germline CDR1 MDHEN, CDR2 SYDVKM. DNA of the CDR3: TGTGCCAGCAGTTTTCGGGGGGAAGGTGGAAACACCATATATTTT. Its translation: CASSFRGEGGNTIYF.

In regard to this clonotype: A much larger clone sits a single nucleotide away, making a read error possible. CDR3 protein: CGARVTSGVSYEQYF. The CDR3 DNA reads TGCGGTGCTAGAGTGACTAGCGGGGTTTCCTACGAGCAGTACTTC. The gene calls are TRBV20-1 and TRBJ2-7; 11 bases fit TRBD2. CDR3 length: 15 amino acids. Per germline, CDR1 DFQATT and CDR2 SNEGSKA (reference sequence).

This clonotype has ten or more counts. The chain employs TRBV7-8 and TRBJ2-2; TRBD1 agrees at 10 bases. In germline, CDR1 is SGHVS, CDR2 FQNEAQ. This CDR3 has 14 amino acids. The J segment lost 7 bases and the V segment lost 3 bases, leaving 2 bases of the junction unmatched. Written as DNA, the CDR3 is TGTGCCAGCAGCTTGGGACAGGGGCACGGGGAGCTGTTTTTT. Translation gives CASSLGQGHGELFF.

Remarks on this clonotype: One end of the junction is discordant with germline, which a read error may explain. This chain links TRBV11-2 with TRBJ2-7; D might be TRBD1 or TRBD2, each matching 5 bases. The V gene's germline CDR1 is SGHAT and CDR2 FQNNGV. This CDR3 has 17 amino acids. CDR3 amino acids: CASSSNRDPISSYERYF. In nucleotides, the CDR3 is TGTGCCAGCAGCTCCAACCGGGACCCGATCAGCTCCTACGAGCGGTACTTC.

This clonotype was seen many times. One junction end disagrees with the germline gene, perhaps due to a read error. The CDR3 is CASSDPGKQYF. In DNA, the CDR3 is TGTGCCAGCAGTGACCCCGGCAAGCAGTATTTC. The gene calls are TRBV25-1 and TRBJ2-7; D is ambiguous. The CDR3 consists of 11 residues. The germline CDR1 and CDR2 sequences are MGHDK and SYGVNS.